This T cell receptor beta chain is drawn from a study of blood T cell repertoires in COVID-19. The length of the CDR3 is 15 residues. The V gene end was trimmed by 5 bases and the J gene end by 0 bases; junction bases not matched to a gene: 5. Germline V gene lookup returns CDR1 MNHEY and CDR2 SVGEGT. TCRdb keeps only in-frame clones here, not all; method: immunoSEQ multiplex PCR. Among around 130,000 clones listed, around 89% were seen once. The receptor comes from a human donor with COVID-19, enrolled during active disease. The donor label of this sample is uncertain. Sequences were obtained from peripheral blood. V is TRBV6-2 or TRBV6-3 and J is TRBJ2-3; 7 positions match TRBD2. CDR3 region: CASSLWTSSTDTQYF. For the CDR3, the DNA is TGTGCCAGCAGTCTTTGGACTAGTAGCACAGATACGCAGTATTTT.